Shown below are 18 T cell receptor beta chains from a single sample sequenced in a study of T cell changes during pregnancy in multiple sclerosis. Generated by immunoSEQ multiplex PCR, the TCRdb table keeps only in-frame clones and is missing some. The table includes about 22,000 clones, about 90% detected once. The sequencing here drew on CD4+ T cells from peripheral blood mononuclear cells, taken in the third trimester of pregnancy. Receptors originate from a female donor in good health, enrolled as a control in a pregnancy study.

CDR3 nucleotides: TGTGCCAGCAACTACAGGGGTCGCGGGACTGAAGCTTTCTTT. Its protein is CASNYRGRGTEAFF. The chain couples TRBV6-5 to TRBJ1-1; TRBD1 matches 7 bases. V lost 7 bases, J lost 5 bases, and 10 bases stayed unmatched. This CDR3 spans 14 amino acids. The germline CDR1 and CDR2 sequences are MNHEY and SVGAGI.

The chain couples TRBV5-4 to TRBJ2-1; 15 positions match TRBD2. The V and J ends lost 0 bases and 6 bases, in that order; junction bases with no gene match: 1. The germline CDR1 and CDR2 sequences are SGHNT and YYREEE (reference sequence). The CDR3 has 16 residues. CDR3 residues: CASSLGGLAGGNEQFF. For the CDR3, the DNA is TGTGCCAGCAGCTTGGGGGGACTAGCGGGGGGCAATGAGCAGTTCTTC.

The chain joins TRBV6-1 to TRBJ1-2; D call uncertain. Per the germline V gene, CDR1 is MNHNS and CDR2 is SASEGT. Trimming took off 2 bases at V and 8 bases at J, with 18 bases between the two ends. This CDR3 contains 15 residues. The CDR3 here is CASSEFPPDFEGYTF. The CDR3 coding sequence is TGTGCCAGCAGTGAATTCCCCCCGGACTTCGAGGGCTACACCTTC.

CDR3 region: CATSRDWQGNYEQYF. CDR3 DNA: TGTGCCACCAGCAGAGATTGGCAGGGGAACTACGAGCAGTACTTC. J is TRBJ2-7 and V is TRBV15; D is perhaps TRBD1 (6 bases). Looked up from germline, CDR1 is LNHNV and CDR2 is YYDKDF (reference sequence). The CDR3 loop spans 15 amino acids. Trimming shortened V by 0 bases and J by 3 bases, and 12 bases separated the two germline ends.

The V gene is TRBV4-1, the J gene TRBJ1-2, with 11 bases identical to TRBD1. The ends lost 3 bases at V and 0 bases at J; junction bases unmatched: 15. Germline V gene lookup returns CDR1 MGHRA and CDR2 YSYEKL. The length of the CDR3 is 20 residues. CDR3 nucleotides: TGCGCCAGCAGCCAGAAAAGGGATCCGGACAGGGGGCCAGCTAACTATGGCTACACCTTC. As protein: CASSQKRDPDRGPANYGYTF.

The chain carries TRBV7-2 and TRBJ2-5, with 12 bases that match TRBD2. The CDR3 runs 16 residues. Germline assignment: CDR1 SGHTA and CDR2 FQGNSA. J gave up 4 bases and V 5 bases, and 8 bases lay outside the gene matches. Written as DNA, the CDR3 is TGTGCCAGCAGCCGCACCCCGACTAGCGGGGGAGAGACCCAGTACTTC. Amino acid sequence: CASSRTPTSGGETQYF. Looking up the rest from reference TRBV7-2 and TRBJ2-5 gives the full variable domain: GAGVSQSPSNKVTEKGKDVELRCDPISGHTALYWYRQSLGQGLEFLIYFQGNSAPDKSGLPSDRFSAERTGGSVSTLTIQRTQQEDSAVYLCASSRTPTSGGETQYFGPGTRLLVL.

This CDR3 reads CASSFGQGYNEQFF. The CDR3 coding sequence is TGTGCCAGCAGCTTCGGACAGGGTTACAATGAGCAGTTCTTC. The rearrangement joins TRBV7-3 to TRBJ2-1; 8 nucleotides match TRBD1. CDR3 length: 14 amino acids. With V trimmed by 3 bases and J by 4 bases, 2 bases remained unmatched. From germline, CDR1 is SGHTA and CDR2 FQGTGA.

This clone was seen only once. The CDR3 bases are TGTGCCAGCAGCCCACCGGGACAGGGGGCAGATACGCAGTATTTT. Translating it yields CASSPPGQGADTQYF. The chain uses TRBV7-9 and TRBJ2-3, with 11 bases identical to TRBD1. V lost 5 bases, J lost 4 bases, and 5 bases stayed unmatched. CDR3 length: 15 residues. Germline CDR1 reads SEHNR; CDR2 reads FQNEAQ (reference sequence).

The chain carries TRBV29-1 and TRBJ1-5; TRBD1 agrees at 7 bases. The CDR3 totals 17 residues. Looked up from germline, CDR1 is SQVTM and CDR2 is ANQGSEA. V lost 6 bases, J lost 4 bases, and 18 bases stayed unmatched. The CDR3 DNA follows: TGCAGCGTCGCAACAACCTCCGCTCGGGACAGTAATCAGCCCCAGCATTTT. Protein sequence: CSVATTSARDSNQPQHF. Full variable domain (remainder filled in from reference TRBV29-1 and TRBJ1-5): SAVISQKPSRDICQRGTSLTIQCQVDSQVTMMFWYRQQPGQSLTLIATANQGSEATYESGFVIDKFPISRPNLTFSTLTVSNMSPEDSSIYLCSVATTSARDSNQPQHFGDGTRLSIL.

This chain uses TRBV5-8 with TRBJ2-5, with D possibly matching TRBD1 (6 bases). V was cut by 2 bases and J by 5 bases, with 10 bases left in between. Germline-derived CDR1 and CDR2 are SGHTS and YDEGEE. The CDR3 consists of 13 residues. DNA of the CDR3: TGTGCCAGCAGCTTTAGGGGGACGGAGACCCAGTACTTC. Amino acid sequence: CASSFRGTETQYF.

V and J are TRBV7-8 and TRBJ2-5, with D perhaps TRBD2 (6 bases). Germline CDR1 SGHVS, CDR2 FQNEAQ. V was trimmed by 4 bases and J by 0 bases, leaving 21 bases between them. This CDR3 spans 18 amino acids. The CDR3 bases are TGTGCCAGCAGCTCCACTGGGAGATTAGCGGTGTACCAAGAGACCCAGTACTTC. It codes for CASSSTGRLAVYQETQYF.

The genes are TRBV19 and TRBJ2-2; TRBD2 aligns across 11 bases. This CDR3 has 16 amino acids. Germline lookup yields CDR1 LNHDA and CDR2 SQIVND (reference sequence). J was trimmed by 5 bases and V by 6 bases; bases with no gene match: 8. The CDR3 sequence: CASSSIGTSGTGELFF. CDR3 sequence (DNA): TGTGCCAGTAGCTCAATCGGGACTAGCGGAACCGGGGAGCTGTTTTTT. Full variable domain (outside the CDR3, taken from reference TRBV19 and TRBJ2-2): DGGITQSPKYLFRKEGQNVTLSCEQNLNHDAMYWYRQDPGQGLRLIYYSQIVNDFQKGDIAEGYSVSREKKESFPLTVTSAQKNPTAFYLCASSSIGTSGTGELFFGEGSRLTVL.

The V and J genes are TRBV7-2 and TRBJ1-4; D is undetermined. V was shortened by 2 bases and J by 8 bases, with 15 bases between the two germline ends. Germline assignment: CDR1 SGHTA and CDR2 FQGNSA. CDR3 length: 15 residues. The CDR3 loop reads CASSLRRQEWEKLFF. The CDR3 DNA reads as TGTGCCAGCAGCTTACGCCGCCAGGAATGGGAAAAACTGTTTTTT.

The V call is TRBV7-6, the J call TRBJ1-6, with 9 bases identical to TRBD1. Germline V gene lookup returns CDR1 SGHVS and CDR2 FNYEAQ. The CDR3 sequence is 14 residues long. Losses at the gene ends were 4 bases for V and 7 bases for J; bases not matched to a gene: 2. This CDR3 reads CASSSGTGNSPLHF. CDR3 bases: TGTGCCAGCAGCTCGGGGACAGGGAATTCACCCCTCCACTTT.

The chain uses TRBV2 and TRBJ1-1, with TRBD1 matching 8 bases. J was trimmed by 8 bases and V by 6 bases; bases with no gene match: 14. The CDR3 loop spans 15 amino acids. The germline CDR1 and CDR2 sequences are SNHLY and FYNNEI. The CDR3 protein is CASRRQRTGNIEAFF. CDR3 DNA sequence: TGTGCCAGCAGACGGCAGAGGACAGGGAATATAGAAGCTTTCTTT. Looking up the rest from reference TRBV2 and TRBJ1-1 gives the full variable domain: EPEVTQTPSHQVTQMGQEVILRCVPISNHLYFYWYRQILGQKVEFLVSFYNNEISEKSEIFDDQFSVERPDGSNFTLKIRSTKLEDSAMYFCASRRQRTGNIEAFFGQGTRLTVV.

Note on this clone: At one boundary the junction diverges from the germline segment, which might be a read error. The gene calls are TRBV7-2 and TRBJ1-6; D perhaps matches TRBD1 (6 bases). Germline CDR1 and CDR2: SGHTA and FQGNSA. The CDR3 totals 15 residues. This CDR3 reads CVSSLRGGDNSPLHF. The CDR3 DNA reads TGTGTCAGCAGCTTACGCGGGGGCGATAATTCACCCCTCCACTTT.

The chain combines TRBV6-5 with TRBJ2-7, with D perhaps TRBD2 (6 bases). Deletions cut 6 bases from V and 2 bases from J, with 14 bases between. The CDR3 spans 14 residues. Germline CDR1 MNHEY, CDR2 SVGAGI. The CDR3 region is CASSRGALTYEQYF. CDR3 bases: TGTGCCAGCAGCCGCGGGGCGCTTACCTACGAGCAGTACTTC.

The V and J genes are TRBV9 and TRBJ1-2; 12 bases line up with TRBD1. Trimming cost V 6 bases and J 7 bases; bases outside gene matches: 13. The CDR3 has 16 residues. The germline V gene has CDR1 SGDLS and CDR2 YYNGEE. The CDR3 protein is CASTPGQGALGGGYTF. In DNA, the CDR3 is TGTGCCAGCACCCCGGGACAGGGGGCGCTGGGAGGTGGCTACACCTTC. Variable domain in full (rest from reference TRBV9 and TRBJ1-2): DSGVTQTPKHLITATGQRVTLRCSPRSGDLSVYWYQQSLDQGLQFLIQYYNGEERAKGNILERFSAQQFPDLHSELNLSSLELGDSALYFCASTPGQGALGGGYTFGSGTRLTVV.